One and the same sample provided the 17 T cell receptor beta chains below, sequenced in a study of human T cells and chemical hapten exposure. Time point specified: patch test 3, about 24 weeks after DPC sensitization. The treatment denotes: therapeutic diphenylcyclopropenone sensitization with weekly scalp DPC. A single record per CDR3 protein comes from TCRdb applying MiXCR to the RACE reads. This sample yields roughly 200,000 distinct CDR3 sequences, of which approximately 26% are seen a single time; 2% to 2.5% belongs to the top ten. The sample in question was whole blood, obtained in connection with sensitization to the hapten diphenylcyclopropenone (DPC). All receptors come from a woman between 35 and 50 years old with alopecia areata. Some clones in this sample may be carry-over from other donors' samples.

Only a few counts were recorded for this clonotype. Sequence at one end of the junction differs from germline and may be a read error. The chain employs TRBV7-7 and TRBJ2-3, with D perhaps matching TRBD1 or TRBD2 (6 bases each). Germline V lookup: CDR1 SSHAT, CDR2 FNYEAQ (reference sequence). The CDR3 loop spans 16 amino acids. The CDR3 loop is CASSLGGGRSTDTQYF. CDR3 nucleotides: TGTGCTAGCAGCTTAGGAGGGGGAAGGAGCACAGATACGCAGTATTTT.

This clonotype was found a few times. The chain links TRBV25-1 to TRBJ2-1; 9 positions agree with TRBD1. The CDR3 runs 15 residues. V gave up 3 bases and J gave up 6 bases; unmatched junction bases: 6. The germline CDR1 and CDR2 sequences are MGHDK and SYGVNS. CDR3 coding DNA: TGTGCCAGCAGTGATACGACAGGGGGAGGCAATGAGCAGTTCTTC. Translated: CASSDTTGGGNEQFF.

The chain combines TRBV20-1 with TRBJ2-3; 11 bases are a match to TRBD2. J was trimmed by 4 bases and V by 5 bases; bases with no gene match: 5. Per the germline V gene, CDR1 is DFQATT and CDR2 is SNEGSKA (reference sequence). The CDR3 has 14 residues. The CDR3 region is CSAELAGVADTQYF. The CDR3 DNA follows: TGCAGTGCTGAACTAGCGGGAGTAGCAGATACGCAGTATTTT.

CDR3 DNA sequence: TGTGCCAGCACGGGTGGAGGATTTGAGCAGTTCTTC. Amino acids: CASTGGGFEQFF. The rearrangement joins TRBV28 to TRBJ2-1, with a tentative D call TRBD2 (5 bases). This CDR3 region has 12 residues. Germline lookup yields CDR1 MDHEN and CDR2 SYDVKM. V was shortened by 7 bases and J by 9 bases, with 13 bases between the two germline ends. The whole variable domain, filled in from reference TRBV28 and TRBJ2-1, reads DVKVTQSSRYLVKRTGEKVFLECVQDMDHENMFWYRQDPGLGLRLIYFSYDVKMKEKGDIPEGYSVSREKKERFSLILESASTNQTSMYLCASTGGGFEQFFGPGTRLTVL.

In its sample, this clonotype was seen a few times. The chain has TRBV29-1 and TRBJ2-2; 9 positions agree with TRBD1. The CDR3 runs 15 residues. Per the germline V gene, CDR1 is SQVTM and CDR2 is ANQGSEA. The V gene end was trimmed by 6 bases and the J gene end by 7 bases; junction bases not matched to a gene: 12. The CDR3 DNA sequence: TGCAGCGTCGACCTTACGGGACAGGGTGTCGGGGAGCTGTTTTTT. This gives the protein CSVDLTGQGVGELFF.

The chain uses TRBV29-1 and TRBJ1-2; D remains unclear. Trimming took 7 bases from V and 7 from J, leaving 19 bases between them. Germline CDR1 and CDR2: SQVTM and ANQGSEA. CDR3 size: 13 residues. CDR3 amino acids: CSATLAGSAGYTF. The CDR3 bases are TGCAGCGCAACCCTCGCCGGATCCGCTGGCTACACCTTC.

CDR3 nucleotides: TGCAGTGCTACGGGACAGAAGGACCCCTACGAGCAGTACTTC. This encodes CSATGQKDPYEQYF. The chain combines TRBV20-1 with TRBJ2-7; 7 nucleotides agree with TRBD1. Germline V lookup: CDR1 DFQATT, CDR2 SNEGSKA (reference sequence). The length of the CDR3 is 14 residues. V lost 4 bases and J lost 2; bases outside the gene matches: 8.

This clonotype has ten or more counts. In DNA, the CDR3 is TGTGCCAGCAGTCCCCAGGCGGGAGGGTCGGTTGAGCAGTTCTTC. Its translation is CASSPQAGGSVEQFF. This chain uses TRBV6-2 or TRBV6-3 with TRBJ2-1, with 9 bases fitting TRBD2. The germline V gene encodes CDR1 MNHEY and CDR2 SVGEGT. The ends lost 5 bases at V and 9 bases at J; junction bases unmatched: 11. This CDR3 spans 15 amino acids.

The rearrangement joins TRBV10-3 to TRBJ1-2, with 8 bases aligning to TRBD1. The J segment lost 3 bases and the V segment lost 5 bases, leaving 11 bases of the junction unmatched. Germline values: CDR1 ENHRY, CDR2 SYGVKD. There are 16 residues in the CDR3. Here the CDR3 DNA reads TGTGCCATCAGTCCGTCGACGACAGGGGACCACTATGGCTACACCTTC. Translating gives CAISPSTTGDHYGYTF.

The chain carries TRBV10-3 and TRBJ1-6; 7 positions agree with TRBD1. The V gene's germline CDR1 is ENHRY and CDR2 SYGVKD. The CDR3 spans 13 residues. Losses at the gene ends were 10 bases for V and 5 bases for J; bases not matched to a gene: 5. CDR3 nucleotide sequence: TGTGCCAATACCAGGGGGGATAATTCACCCCTCCACTTT. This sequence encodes CANTRGDNSPLHF.

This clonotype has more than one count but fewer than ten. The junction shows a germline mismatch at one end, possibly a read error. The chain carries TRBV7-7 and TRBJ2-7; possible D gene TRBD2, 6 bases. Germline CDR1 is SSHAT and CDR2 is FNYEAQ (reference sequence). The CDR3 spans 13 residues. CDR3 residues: CASSFDVGGEQYF. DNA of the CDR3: TGTGCTAGCAGTTTCGACGTCGGGGGCGAGCAGTACTTC.

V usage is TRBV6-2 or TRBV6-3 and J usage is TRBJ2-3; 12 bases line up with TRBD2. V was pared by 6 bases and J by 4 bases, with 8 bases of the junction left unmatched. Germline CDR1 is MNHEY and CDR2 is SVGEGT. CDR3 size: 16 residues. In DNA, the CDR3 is TGTGCCAGCAGCCCTAGCGGGACTAGCGGGTCAGATACGCAGTATTTT. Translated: CASSPSGTSGSDTQYF.

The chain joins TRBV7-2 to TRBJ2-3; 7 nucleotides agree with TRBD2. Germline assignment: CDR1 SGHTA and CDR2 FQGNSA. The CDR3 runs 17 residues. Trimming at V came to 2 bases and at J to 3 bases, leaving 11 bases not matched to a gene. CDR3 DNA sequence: TGTGCCAGCAGCTTACCGGCTGTGAAGGGAGGGACAGATACGCAGTATTTT. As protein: CASSLPAVKGGTDTQYF. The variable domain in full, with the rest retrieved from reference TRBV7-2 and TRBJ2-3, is GAGVSQSPSNKVTEKGKDVELRCDPISGHTALYWYRQSLGQGLEFLIYFQGNSAPDKSGLPSDRFSAERTGGSVSTLTIQRTQQEDSAVYLCASSLPAVKGGTDTQYFGPGTRLTVL.

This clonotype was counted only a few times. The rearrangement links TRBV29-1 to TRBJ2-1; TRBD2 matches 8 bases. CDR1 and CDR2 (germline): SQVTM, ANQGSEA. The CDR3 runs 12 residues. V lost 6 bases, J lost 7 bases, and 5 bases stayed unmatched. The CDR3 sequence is CSVGRAGNEQFF. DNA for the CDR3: TGCAGCGTCGGGAGGGCCGGAAATGAGCAGTTCTTC.

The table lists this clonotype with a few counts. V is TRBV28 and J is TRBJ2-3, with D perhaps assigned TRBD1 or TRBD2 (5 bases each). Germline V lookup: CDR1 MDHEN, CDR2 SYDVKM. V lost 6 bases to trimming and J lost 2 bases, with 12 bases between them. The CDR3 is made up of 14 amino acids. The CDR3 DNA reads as TGTGCCAGCAGGCCTGTCGGGACCACAGATACGCAGTATTTT. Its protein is CASRPVGTTDTQYF.

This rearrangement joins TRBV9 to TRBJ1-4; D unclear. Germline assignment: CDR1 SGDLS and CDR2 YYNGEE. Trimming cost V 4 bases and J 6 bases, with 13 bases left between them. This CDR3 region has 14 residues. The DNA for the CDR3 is TGTGCCAGCAGCCTGGAAGCCACCCATGAAAAACTGTTTTTT. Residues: CASSLEATHEKLFF.

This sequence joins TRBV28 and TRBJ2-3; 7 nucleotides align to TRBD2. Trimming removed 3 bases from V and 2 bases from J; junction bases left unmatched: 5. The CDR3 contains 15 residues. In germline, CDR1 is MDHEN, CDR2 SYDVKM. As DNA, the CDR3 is TGTGCCAGCAGTTTGCGGGAGTGGTACACAGATACGCAGTATTTT. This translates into CASSLREWYTDTQYF.